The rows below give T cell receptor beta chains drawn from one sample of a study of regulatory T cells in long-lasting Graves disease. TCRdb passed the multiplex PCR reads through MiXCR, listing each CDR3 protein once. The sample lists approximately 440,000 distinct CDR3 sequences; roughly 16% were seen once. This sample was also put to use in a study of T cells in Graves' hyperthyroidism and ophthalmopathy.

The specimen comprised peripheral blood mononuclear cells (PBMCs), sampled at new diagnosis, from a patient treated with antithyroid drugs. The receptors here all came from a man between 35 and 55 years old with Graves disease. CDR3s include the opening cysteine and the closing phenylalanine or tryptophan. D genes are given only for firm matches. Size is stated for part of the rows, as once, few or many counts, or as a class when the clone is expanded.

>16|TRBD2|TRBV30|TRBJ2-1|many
CAWSVSGGRDYNEQFF
TGTGCCTGGAGTGTATCAGGCGGGAGAGATTACAATGAGCAGTTCTTC
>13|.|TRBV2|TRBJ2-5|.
CASSDRAEEAQYF
TGTGCCAGCAGTGATAGGGCGGAAGAGGCCCAGTACTTC
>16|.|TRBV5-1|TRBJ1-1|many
CASSYDSGGANTEAFF
TGCGCCAGCAGCTACGACAGCGGGGGCGCGAACACTGAAGCTTTCTTT
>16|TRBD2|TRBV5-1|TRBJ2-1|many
CASSLGNREGYNEQFF
TGCGCCAGCAGCTTGGGGAACCGGGAGGGGTACAATGAGCAGTTCTTC
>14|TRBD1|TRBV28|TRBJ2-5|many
CASSFRQGGETQYF
TGTGCCAGCAGTTTTAGACAGGGCGGGGAGACCCAGTACTTC
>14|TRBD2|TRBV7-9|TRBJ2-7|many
CASSGGGTYYEQYF
TGTGCCAGCAGCGGCGGGGGGACATACTACGAGCAGTACTTC
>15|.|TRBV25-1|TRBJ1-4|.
CASSEFRGGTEKLFF
TGTGCCAGCAGTGAATTTCGTGGAGGGACTGAAAAACTGTTTTTT
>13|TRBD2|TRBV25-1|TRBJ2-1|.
CASSGTGGNEQFF
TGTGCCAGCAGTGGCACGGGGGGGAATGAGCAGTTCTTC
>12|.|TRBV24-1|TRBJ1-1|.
CATSGVNTEAFF
TGTGCCACCAGTGGAGTGAACACTGAAGCTTTCTTT
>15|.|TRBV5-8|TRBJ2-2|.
CASSLKGVGTGELFF
TGTGCCAGCAGCTTGAAAGGGGTTGGCACCGGGGAGCTGTTTTTT
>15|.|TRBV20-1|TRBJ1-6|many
CSARARGSQYSPLHF
TGCAGTGCTAGAGCCCGGGGGAGTCAGTATTCACCCCTCCACTTT
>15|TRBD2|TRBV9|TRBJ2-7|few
CASSPKAGVGYEQYF
TGTGCCAGCAGCCCCAAGGCGGGGGTGGGATACGAGCAGTACTTC
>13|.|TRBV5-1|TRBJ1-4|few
CASSLEANEKLFF
TGCGCCAGCAGCTTGGAAGCTAATGAAAAACTGTTTTTT
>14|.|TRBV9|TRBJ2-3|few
CASSVGVGPGAQYF
TGTGCCAGCAGCGTAGGGGTAGGTCCAGGGGCACAGTATTTT
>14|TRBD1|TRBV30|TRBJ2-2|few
CAWSSGTGSGELFF
TGTGCCTGGAGCTCCGGGACAGGGTCCGGGGAGCTGTTTTTT
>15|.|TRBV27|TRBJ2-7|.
CASSLPPQLSYEQYF
TGTGCCAGCAGTTTACCCCCACAGCTCTCCTACGAGCAGTACTTC
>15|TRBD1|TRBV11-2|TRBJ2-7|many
CASSLRQGAFYEQYF
TGTGCCAGCAGCCTAAGACAGGGGGCCTTCTACGAGCAGTACTTC
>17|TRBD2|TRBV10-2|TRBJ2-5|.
CASSGTSGRARAETQYF
TGCGCCAGCAGTGGAACTAGCGGGAGGGCTCGGGCGGAGACCCAGTACTTC
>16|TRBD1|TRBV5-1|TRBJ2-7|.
CASSLMIGTGTYEQYF
TGCGCCAGCAGCCTCATGATCGGGACAGGGACCTACGAGCAGTACTTC
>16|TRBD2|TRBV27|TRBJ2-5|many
CASSSIAGGPAETQYF
TGTGCCAGCAGTTCCATAGCGGGAGGGCCTGCAGAGACCCAGTACTTC
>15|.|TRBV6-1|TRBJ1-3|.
CASNGRDSSGNTIYF
TGTGCCAGCAATGGACGGGATAGCTCTGGAAACACCATATATTTT
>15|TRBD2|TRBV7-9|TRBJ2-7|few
CASTFSGGTFTEQYF
TGTGCCAGCACCTTCTCGGGAGGTACATTTACAGAGCAGTACTTC
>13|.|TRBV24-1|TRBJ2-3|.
CATSVGSPDTQYF
TGTGCCACCAGTGTCGGGAGTCCAGATACGCAGTATTTT
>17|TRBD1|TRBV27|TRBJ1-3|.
CASSLRSPDRAGNTIYF
TGTGCCAGCAGTTTGCGTTCCCCGGACAGGGCCGGAAACACCATATATTTT
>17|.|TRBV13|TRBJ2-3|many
CASSPEGAGKDRDTQYF
TGTGCCAGCAGCCCCGAGGGGGCGGGGAAAGATCGAGATACGCAGTATTTT